The clone carrying this TCR beta chain came up once. The antigen is unknown. The germline CDR1 and CDR2 sequences are SGHRS and YFSETQ. The CDR3 consists of 13 residues. V shed 4 bases and J shed 3 bases, with 10 bases lying between them. The data were taken from a study of cytomegalovirus exposure and HLA in healthy donors. Use of 60 Vbeta and 13 Jbeta primers characterized the PCR. The protocol was immunoSEQ multiplex PCR, while the TCRdb copy is restricted to in-frame clones and leaves out a portion. This sample has 130,000 or so clones, with over 65% found just once. Broader study findings: In vitro work confirmed that a few CMV-associated chains recognize CMV antigens. A missense variant in DCLRE1C was later tied to TCR beta V- and J-gene trimming. Later, TCR association rates were found to vary by HLA locus, highest for DRB1 and lowest for HLA-C. In an earlier analysis, most TCR beta V segments were productive about 87% or about 30% of the time.

Sequencing input: PBMCs. This TCR came from a man aged 25-45 years in good health and CMV-seronegative. This chain links TRBV5-1 with TRBJ2-5; a weak D match, TRBD2 (7 bases). CDR3 coding DNA: TGCGCCAGCAGCCGGGGGGCAGAAGAGACCCAGTACTTC. It codes for CASSRGAEETQYF.